The T cell receptor (beta chain) described here comes from a study of control samples from healthy donors and cancer patients. The V gene lost 1 base and the J gene lost 1 base, with 10 bases spanning the gap. CDR1 and CDR2 from the germline V gene are SGHVS and FQNEAQ. This CDR3 comprises 15 residues. Generated by immunoSEQ multiplex PCR, the TCRdb table keeps only in-frame clones and is missing some. The data hold under 130,000 clones, with around 89% observed a single time. The V and J genes are TRBV7-8 and TRBJ1-1; D is uncertain. Specimen: PBMCs. The TCR sequence derives from a man between 60 and 75 years old with lung cancer. CDR3 DNA sequence: TGTGCCAGCAGCTTAGGAGCGGCTGCGAACACTGAAGCTTTCTTT. It encodes CASSLGAAANTEAFF.